This is a list of T cell receptor beta chains from one sample in a study of human T cells and chemical hapten exposure. TCRdb re-derived calls from the RACE reads in MiXCR, one entry per CDR3 protein. The table has approximately 91,000 distinct CDR3 sequences, 11% seen once. The sample was whole blood, taken in connection with sensitization to the hapten diphenylcyclopropenone (DPC). All receptors derive from a man in his late teens or twenties with alopecia areata. Some clones in this sample may be carry-over from other donors' samples. The conserved cysteine and the conserved F or W are not part of the CDR3 here. The D gene is left open where the match is weak. Some rows have no size entry. The others give once, few or many, or a class for an expanded clone.

CDR3aa,v_gene,j_gene,len,abundance,d_gene
SARPLFSNQPQH,TRBV20-1,TRBJ1-5,12,many,NA
SVEGEGSYGYT,TRBV29-1,TRBJ1-2,11,many,NA
ASSTDRGNTIY,TRBV4-2,TRBJ1-3,11,NA,NA
ASSLSQAGTDTQY,TRBV7-9,TRBJ2-3,13,many,NA
ASSPGTNQETQY,TRBV10-1,TRBJ2-5,12,many,NA
ASSPQVNSYEQY,TRBV10-1,TRBJ2-7,12,NA,NA
SAMLLDGGDTNEKLF,TRBV29-1,TRBJ1-4,15,many,NA
ASSFSPAGTGHYGYT,TRBV7-9,TRBJ1-2,15,NA,TRBD1
SVEVGGEIQY,TRBV29-1,TRBJ2-5,10,few,NA
ASSLTQNTEAF,TRBV7-9,TRBJ1-1,11,many,NA
ASSPPIRYGYT,TRBV7-9,TRBJ1-2,11,many,NA
SVVTGQGQPQH,TRBV29-1,TRBJ1-5,11,few,TRBD1
SAQDGGTTPLH,TRBV20-1,TRBJ1-6,11,NA,NA
AISEGRVKDSPLH,TRBV10-2,TRBJ1-6,13,many,NA
SAYWDRNTEAF,TRBV20-1,TRBJ1-1,11,many,TRBD1
ASSPLSDEQF,TRBV28,TRBJ2-1,10,few,NA
ASSVQGVAYEQY,TRBV12-3/TRBV12-4,TRBJ2-7,12,few,TRBD1
ASSLSGGGKETQY,TRBV25-1,TRBJ2-5,13,NA,NA
ASSDSQGADTQY,TRBV6-4,TRBJ2-3,12,many,TRBD1
ASSRGDRKNTEAF,TRBV12-3/TRBV12-4,TRBJ1-1,13,NA,NA
ASSEPAGISYNEQF,TRBV6-1,TRBJ2-1,14,few,NA
ASSELWLAETFQETQY,TRBV6-1,TRBJ2-5,16,NA,NA
ASSHQISSGNTIY,TRBV4-1,TRBJ1-3,13,NA,NA
ASRADTQY,TRBV10-2,TRBJ2-3,8,few,NA
ASSTPARNTEAF,TRBV7-9,TRBJ1-1,12,few,NA
ASSPGEAQY,TRBV6-2/TRBV6-3,TRBJ2-3,9,few,NA
ASSHRVGNEQF,TRBV7-3,TRBJ2-1,11,many,NA
ASSLVGDSDSPLH,TRBV12-3/TRBV12-4,TRBJ1-6,13,many,TRBD1
ASIRGQGETEQY,TRBV11-2,TRBJ2-7,12,NA,TRBD1
ASSQERAGTQY,TRBV4-2,TRBJ2-3,11,NA,NA
ASSPLSTGENTEAF,TRBV18,TRBJ1-1,14,NA,TRBD1
ASSYPTRTGALVAKNIQY,TRBV6-6,TRBJ2-4,18,NA,TRBD1
ASSLDRGYNSPLH,TRBV7-2,TRBJ1-6,13,few,TRBD1
SVDPGTNTGELF,TRBV29-1,TRBJ2-2,12,NA,NA
ASSLGWQETQY,TRBV12-3/TRBV12-4,TRBJ2-5,11,NA,NA
ASSSSTGSTEAF,TRBV6-5,TRBJ1-1,12,NA,TRBD1
ASRVDRTNYNSPLH,TRBV12-3/TRBV12-4,TRBJ1-6,14,few,TRBD1